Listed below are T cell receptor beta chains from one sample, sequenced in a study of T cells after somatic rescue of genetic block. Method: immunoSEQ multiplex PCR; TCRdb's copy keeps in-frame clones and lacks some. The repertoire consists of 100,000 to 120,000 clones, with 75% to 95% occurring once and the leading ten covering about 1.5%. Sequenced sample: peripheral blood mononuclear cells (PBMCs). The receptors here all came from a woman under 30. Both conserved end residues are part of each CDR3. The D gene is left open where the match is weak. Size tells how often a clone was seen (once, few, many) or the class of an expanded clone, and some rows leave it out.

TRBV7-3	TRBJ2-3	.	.	CASSLSRSTDTQYF	TGTGCCAGCAGCTTATCCCGGAGCACAGATACGCAGTATTTT
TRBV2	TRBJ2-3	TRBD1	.	CASSEGQGGTDTQYF	TGTGCCAGCAGTGAAGGACAGGGGGGCACAGATACGCAGTATTTT
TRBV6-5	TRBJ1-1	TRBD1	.	CASSYRDRGRGTEAFF	TGTGCCAGCAGTTACAGAGACAGGGGGCGAGGGACTGAAGCTTTCTTT
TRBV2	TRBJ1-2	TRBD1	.	CASRGQGRGYTF	TGTGCCAGCAGGGGACAGGGCAGAGGCTACACCTTC
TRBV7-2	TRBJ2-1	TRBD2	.	CASSPGTRNYNEQFF	TGTGCCAGCAGCCCCGGGACTAGAAACTACAATGAGCAGTTCTTC
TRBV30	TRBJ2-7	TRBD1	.	CAWSVNTPRIRTGSSYEQYF	TGTGCCTGGAGTGTAAATACCCCCCGCATAAGGACAGGCAGCTCCTACGAGCAGTACTTC
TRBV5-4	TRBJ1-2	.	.	CASSLDGYGYTF	TGTGCCAGCAGCTTGGACGGTTATGGCTACACCTTC
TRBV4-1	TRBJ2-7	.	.	CASSQLPLAGHYEQYF	TGCGCCAGCAGCCAATTACCCTTGGCAGGCCACTACGAGCAGTACTTC
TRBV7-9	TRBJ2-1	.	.	CASSLVAGGYYNEQFF	TGTGCCAGCAGCTTAGTGGCAGGGGGGTACTACAATGAGCAGTTCTTC
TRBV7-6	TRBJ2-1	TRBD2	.	CASSRQGRTSDNEQFF	TGTGCCAGCAGCAGACAGGGAAGGACTAGCGACAATGAGCAGTTCTTC
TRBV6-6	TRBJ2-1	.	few	CASSSDLQGNEQFF	TGTGCCAGCAGCAGCGACCTACAAGGCAATGAGCAGTTCTTC
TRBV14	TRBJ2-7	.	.	CASSHDTYEQYF	TGTGCCAGCAGCCACGACACCTACGAGCAGTACTTC
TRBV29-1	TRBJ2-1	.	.	CSVGRVRNNEQFF	TGCAGCGTCGGCCGGGTTCGGAACAATGAGCAGTTCTTC
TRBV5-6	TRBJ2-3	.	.	CASSLEELSFTDTQYF	TGTGCCAGCAGCTTGGAGGAATTAAGCTTCACAGATACGCAGTATTTT
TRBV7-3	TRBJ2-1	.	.	CASSLSSMAYNEQFF	TGTGCCAGCAGCCTTAGCAGTATGGCCTACAATGAGCAGTTCTTC
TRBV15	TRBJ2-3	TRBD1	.	CATSRDQTGGADTQYF	TGTGCCACCAGCAGAGACCAGACAGGGGGTGCGGATACGCAGTATTTT
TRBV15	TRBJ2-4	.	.	CATSRGGTKNIQYF	TGTGCCACCAGCAGAGGGGGGACCAAAAACATTCAGTACTTC
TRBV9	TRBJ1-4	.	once	CASSVAPSGFGGKLFF	TGTGCCAGCAGCGTAGCCCCCTCCGGTTTCGGGGGAAAACTGTTTTTT
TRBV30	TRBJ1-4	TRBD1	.	CAWRAPRTGNEKLFF	TGTGCCTGGAGGGCGCCGCGGACAGGGAATGAAAAACTGTTTTTT
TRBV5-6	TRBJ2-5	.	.	CASSLADGKTQYF	TGTGCCAGCAGCTTGGCTGACGGAAAGACCCAGTACTTC
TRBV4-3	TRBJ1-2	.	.	CASSPEEQPYGYTF	TGCGCCAGCAGCCCTGAGGAGCAGCCTTATGGCTACACCTTC
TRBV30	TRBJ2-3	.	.	CAWSVSRGTQYF	TGTGCCTGGAGTGTAAGCCGAGGTACGCAGTATTTT
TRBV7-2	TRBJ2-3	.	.	CASSSGGPRVTQYF	TGTGCCAGCAGCTCGGGGGGCCCGCGGGTTACGCAGTATTTT
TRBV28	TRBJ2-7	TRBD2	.	CASSRTSGGAYEQYF	TGTGCCAGCAGTCGGACTAGCGGGGGGGCTTACGAGCAGTACTTC
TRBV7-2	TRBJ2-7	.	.	CASSSNEQYF	TGTGCCAGCAGCTCGAACGAGCAGTACTTC
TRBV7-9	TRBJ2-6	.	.	CASSPADSSSGANVLTF	TGTGCCAGCAGCCCCGCGGACAGTTCCTCTGGGGCCAACGTCCTGACTTTC
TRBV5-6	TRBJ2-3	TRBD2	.	CASSLAFRKAGGTDTQYF	TGTGCCAGCAGCTTGGCCTTCCGGAAAGCGGGGGGTACAGATACGCAGTATTTT
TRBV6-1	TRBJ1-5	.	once	CASSETTGGNQPQHF	TGTGCCAGCAGTGAAACTACGGGGGGCAATCAGCCCCAGCATTTT
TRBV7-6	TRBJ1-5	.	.	CASSPGRGDSNQPQHF	TGTGCCAGCAGCCCCGGGAGGGGGGATAGCAATCAGCCCCAGCATTTT
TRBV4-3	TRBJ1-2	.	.	CASSQETANYGYTF	TGCGCCAGCAGCCAAGAAACAGCTAACTATGGCTACACCTTC
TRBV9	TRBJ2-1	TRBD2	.	CASSVAAGGLYEQFF	TGTGCCAGCAGCGTAGCAGCGGGGGGTCTATATGAGCAGTTCTTC
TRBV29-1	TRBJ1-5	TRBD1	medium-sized	CSVGTGVGQPQHF	TGCAGCGTTGGAACAGGGGTAGGGCAGCCCCAGCATTTT
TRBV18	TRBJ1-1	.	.	CASSPARLNTEAFF	TGTGCCAGCTCACCGGCCAGGTTGAACACTGAAGCTTTCTTT
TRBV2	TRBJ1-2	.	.	CASSVGGGGYTF	TGTGCCAGCAGCGTCGGGGGTGGCGGCTACACCTTC
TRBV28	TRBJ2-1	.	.	CASSLGGGQSYNEQFF	TGTGCCAGCAGTTTGGGGGGGGGACAGAGCTACAATGAGCAGTTCTTC
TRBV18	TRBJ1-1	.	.	CASSPSRDSEAFF	TGTGCCAGCTCACCATCCAGGGACTCTGAAGCTTTCTTT
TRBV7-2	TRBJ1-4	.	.	CASSFIGTNEKLFF	TGTGCCAGCAGCTTCATCGGAACTAATGAAAAACTGTTTTTT